This TCR beta chain was recorded in a study of blood T cell repertoires in COVID-19. Across the study: Italy, Spain and the United States were the sources of the convalescent and acute COVID-19 samples. In each case, the material was cDNA or gDNA derived from T cells, B-cell-depleted T cells, or PBMCs.

Original handling: Quantification of nucleated cells was approximated via reference gene primer amplification. TCRdb keeps only in-frame clones here, not all; method: immunoSEQ multiplex PCR. That table is the source of V, J and clone size, and D and trimming were worked out from the DNA. The sample consists of under 500,000 clones, 80% to 90% of them appearing once. Trimming left V 2 bases short and J 4 bases short, with 9 bases between. There are 14 residues in the CDR3. The germline V gene has CDR1 MDHEN and CDR2 SYDVKM. The sample taken for sequencing was peripheral blood. V and J are TRBV28 and TRBJ1-5; weak D call: TRBD1 (5 bases). The TCR comes from a woman under 40 with acute or convalescent COVID-19. DNA for the CDR3: TGTGCCAGCAGTTTAGTGGGGCAGAATCAGCCCCAGCATTTT. It specifies CASSLVGQNQPQHF. The full variable domain, in which reference TRBV28 and TRBJ1-5 provide the parts outside the CDR3, is DVKVTQSSRYLVKRTGEKVFLECVQDMDHENMFWYRQDPGLGLRLIYFSYDVKMKEKGDIPEGYSVSREKKERFSLILESASTNQTSMYLCASSLVGQNQPQHFGDGTRLSIL.